The sequence of this T cell receptor beta chain was determined in a study of cytomegalovirus exposure and HLA in healthy donors. At the level of the study: Earlier results showed 120 million or so unique TCR beta sequences derived from 150 million to 200 million T cells. Findings of the study overall: Among TCR beta chains, those listed as cytomegalovirus-associated numbered roughly 150. Sequencing depth roughly uniform across donors was assumed in presence/absence analyses. Researchers reportedly found TCR beta sequences accurately predicted most subjects' HLA-A and HLA-B alleles.

V lost 0 bases, J lost 2 bases, and 3 bases stayed unmatched. Germline V lookup: CDR1 MNHEY, CDR2 SVGAGI. This CDR3 comprises 16 residues. This clone is a singleton in its sample. Its cognate antigen is unknown. PCR was performed using 60 Vbeta and 13 Jbeta primers. Produced via immunoSEQ multiplex PCR; TCRdb's table is partial and in-frame only. The repertoire holds approximately 37,000 clones, with 75% to 85% as singletons. The sequencing sample was made of PBMCs. This clonotype was obtained from a male donor in good health and CMV-seronegative. The chain combines TRBV6-5 with TRBJ2-2; 7 bases are a match to TRBD1. The CDR3 here is CASSYSTGRNTGELFF. DNA for the CDR3: TGTGCCAGCAGTTACTCGACAGGGCGAAACACCGGGGAGCTGTTTTTT.